This T cell receptor (beta chain) derives from a study of blood T cell repertoires in COVID-19. Clones were read by immunoSEQ multiplex PCR, and TCRdb kept only the in-frame ones, dropping some. The sample records around 40,000 clones, 75% to 85% being singletons. Germline V gene sequence: CDR1 SQVTM, CDR2 ANQGSEA. The V end lost 6 bases, the J end lost 1 base, and 14 bases lay between the germline ends. CDR3 length equals 14 residues. The source is a man in his sixties or seventies with acute or convalescent COVID-19. Sequencing was carried out using peripheral blood. The chain employs TRBV29-1 and TRBJ2-3, with D maybe TRBD1 (5 bases). CDR3 in amino acids: CSVALKGGTDTQYF. The CDR3 DNA reads as TGCAGCGTCGCCCTGAAAGGGGGCACAGATACGCAGTATTTT.